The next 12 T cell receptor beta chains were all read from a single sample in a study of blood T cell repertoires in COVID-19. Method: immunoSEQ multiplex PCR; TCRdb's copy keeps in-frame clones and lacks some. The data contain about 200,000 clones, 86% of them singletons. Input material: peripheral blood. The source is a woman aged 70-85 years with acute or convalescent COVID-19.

Here the CDR3 reads CASSLIGAYEQYF. As DNA, the CDR3 is TGTGCCAGCAGTTTGATAGGGGCCTACGAGCAGTACTTC. The chain carries TRBV28 and TRBJ2-7, with D tentatively TRBD1 (5 bases). The CDR3 length is 13 residues. Germline values: CDR1 MDHEN, CDR2 SYDVKM. V lost 3 bases, J lost 2 bases, and 8 bases lay in between.

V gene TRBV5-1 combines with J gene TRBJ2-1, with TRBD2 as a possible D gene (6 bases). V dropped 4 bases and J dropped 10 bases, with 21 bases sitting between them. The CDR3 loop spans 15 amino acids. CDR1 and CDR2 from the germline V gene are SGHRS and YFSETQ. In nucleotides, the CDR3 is TGCGCCAGCAGCAACCCCCCCCTAGCGCACGGGGAGCAGTTCTTC. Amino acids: CASSNPPLAHGEQFF.

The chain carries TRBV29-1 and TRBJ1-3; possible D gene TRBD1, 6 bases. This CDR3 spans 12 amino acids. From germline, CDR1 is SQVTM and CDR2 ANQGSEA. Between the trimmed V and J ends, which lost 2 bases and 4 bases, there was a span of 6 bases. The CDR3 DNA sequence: TGCAGCGTTGAACAGGGGGGAAACACCATATATTTT. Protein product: CSVEQGGNTIYF.

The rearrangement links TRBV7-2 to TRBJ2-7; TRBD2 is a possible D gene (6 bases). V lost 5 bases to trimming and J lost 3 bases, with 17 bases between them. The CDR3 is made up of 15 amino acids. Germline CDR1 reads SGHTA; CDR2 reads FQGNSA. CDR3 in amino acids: CASSPLPGTFYEQYF. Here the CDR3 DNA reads TGTGCCAGCAGCCCTCTGCCAGGGACTTTCTACGAGCAGTACTTC.

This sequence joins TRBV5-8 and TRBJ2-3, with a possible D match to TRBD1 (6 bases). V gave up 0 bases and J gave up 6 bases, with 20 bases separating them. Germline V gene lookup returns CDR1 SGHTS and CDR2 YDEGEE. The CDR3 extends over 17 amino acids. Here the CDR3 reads CASSLAQGSGILDTQYF. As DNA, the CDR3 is TGTGCCAGCAGCTTGGCCCAGGGGTCAGGCATCCTGGATACGCAGTATTTT.

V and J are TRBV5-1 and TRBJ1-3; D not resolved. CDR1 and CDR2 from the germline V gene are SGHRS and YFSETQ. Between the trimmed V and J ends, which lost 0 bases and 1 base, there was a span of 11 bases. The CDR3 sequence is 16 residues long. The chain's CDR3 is CASSLGLGGSGNTIYF. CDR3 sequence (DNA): TGCGCCAGCAGCTTGGGGCTCGGAGGGTCTGGAAACACCATATATTTT.

The DNA of the CDR3 is TGTGCCAGCAGTACGACAGGGACTAATGAAAAACTGTTTTTT. It codes for CASSTTGTNEKLFF. The V gene is TRBV6-5, the J gene TRBJ1-4; 7 bases fit TRBD1. CDR1 is MNHEY and CDR2 is SVGAGI in the germline V gene. This CDR3 has 14 residues. J lost 2 bases, V lost 5 bases, and 2 bases had no gene match.

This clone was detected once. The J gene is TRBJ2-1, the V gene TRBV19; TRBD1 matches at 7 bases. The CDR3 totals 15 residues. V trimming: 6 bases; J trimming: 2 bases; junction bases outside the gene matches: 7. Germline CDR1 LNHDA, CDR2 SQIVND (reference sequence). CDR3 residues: CASRGRGGAYNEQFF. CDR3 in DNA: TGTGCCAGTAGGGGCCGAGGGGGCGCCTACAATGAGCAGTTCTTC.

The CDR3 DNA reads TGCGCCAGCAGCCAAGCTTTAGCGGGCCGCTCCTACAATGAGCAGTTCTTC. Amino acid sequence: CASSQALAGRSYNEQFF. The genes are TRBV4-3 and TRBJ2-1; 7 bases map to TRBD2. Germline lookup yields CDR1 LGHNA and CDR2 YSLEER. This CDR3 is built from 17 residues. The ends lost 1 base at V and 0 bases at J; junction bases unmatched: 6.

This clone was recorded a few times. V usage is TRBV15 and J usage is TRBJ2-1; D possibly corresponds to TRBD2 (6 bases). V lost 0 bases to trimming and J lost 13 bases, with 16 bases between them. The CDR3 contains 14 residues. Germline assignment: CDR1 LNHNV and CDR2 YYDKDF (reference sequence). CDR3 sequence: CATSREGGQASQFF. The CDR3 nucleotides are TGTGCCACCAGCAGAGAGGGGGGTCAGGCTAGTCAGTTCTTC.

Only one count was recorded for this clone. CDR3 protein: CASSERPGRAEAFF. The CDR3, as DNA: TGTGCCAGCAGTGAGAGGCCAGGGAGGGCTGAAGCTTTCTTT. J is TRBJ1-1 and V is TRBV2; tentative D call: TRBD1 (5 bases). The V end was cut by 3 bases, the J end by 6 bases, with 14 bases between. The CDR3 has 14 amino acids. Germline CDR1 and CDR2: SNHLY and FYNNEI.

The CDR3 protein is CASSDRAGYTF. CDR3 in DNA: TGTGCCAGTAGCGACAGGGCTGGCTACACCTTC. The chain uses TRBV19 and TRBJ1-2, with 7 bases that match TRBD1. CDR3 length equals 11 residues. Germline V gives CDR1 LNHDA, CDR2 SQIVND (reference sequence). Losses at the gene ends were 6 bases for V and 7 bases for J; bases not matched to a gene: 2.